These 2 T cell receptor beta chains originate from one sample sequenced in a study of blood T cell repertoires in COVID-19. The protocol was immunoSEQ multiplex PCR, while the TCRdb copy is restricted to in-frame clones and leaves out a portion. The repertoire holds about 89,000 clones, with 75% to 85% as singletons. The sample comprised peripheral blood. The receptors derive from a woman of 80 years or more with acute or convalescent COVID-19.

This chain connects TRBV29-1 to TRBJ1-1, with 9 bases fitting TRBD1. Germline V gene lookup returns CDR1 SQVTM and CDR2 ANQGSEA. The CDR3 contains 15 residues. V shed 4 bases and J 6 bases; nucleotides not matched to a gene: 12. The CDR3 spells CSVGQGDLLAAEAFF. CDR3 in DNA: TGCAGCGTTGGACAGGGGGACCTCTTGGCCGCTGAAGCTTTCTTT.

The chain couples TRBV2 to TRBJ2-7, with 7 bases that match TRBD2. CDR1 and CDR2 (germline): SNHLY, FYNNEI. The ends lost 4 bases at V and 6 bases at J; junction bases unmatched: 6. The CDR3 is 13 residues long. Here the CDR3 reads CASSVGTTSEQYF. CDR3 sequence (DNA): TGTGCCAGCAGTGTTGGGACTACCTCCGAGCAGTACTTC.